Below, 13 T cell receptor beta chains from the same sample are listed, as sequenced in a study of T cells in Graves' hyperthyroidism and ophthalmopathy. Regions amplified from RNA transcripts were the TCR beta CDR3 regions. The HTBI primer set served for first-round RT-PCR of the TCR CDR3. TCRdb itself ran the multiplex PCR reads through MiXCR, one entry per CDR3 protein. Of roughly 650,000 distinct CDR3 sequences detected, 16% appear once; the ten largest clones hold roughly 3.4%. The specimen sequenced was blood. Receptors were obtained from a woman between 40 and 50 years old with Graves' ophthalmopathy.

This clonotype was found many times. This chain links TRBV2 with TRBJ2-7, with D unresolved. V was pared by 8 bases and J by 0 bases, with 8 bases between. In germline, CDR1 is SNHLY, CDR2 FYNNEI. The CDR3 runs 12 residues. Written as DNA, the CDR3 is TGTGCCAGCTTAAGCAGCTCCTACGAGCAGTACTTC. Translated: CASLSSSYEQYF.

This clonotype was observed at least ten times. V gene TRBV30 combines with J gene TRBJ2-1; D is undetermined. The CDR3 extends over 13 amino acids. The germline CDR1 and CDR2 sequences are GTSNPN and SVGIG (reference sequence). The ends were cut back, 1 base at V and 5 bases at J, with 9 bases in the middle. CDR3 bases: TGTGCCTGGAGTGGAAACACTGACAATGAGCAGTTCTTC. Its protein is CAWSGNTDNEQFF.

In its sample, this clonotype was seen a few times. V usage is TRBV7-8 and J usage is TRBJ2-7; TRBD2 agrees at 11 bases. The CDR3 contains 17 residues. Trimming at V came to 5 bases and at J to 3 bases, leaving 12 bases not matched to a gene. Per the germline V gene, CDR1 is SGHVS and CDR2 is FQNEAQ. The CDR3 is CASSPNRLAGGDYEQYF. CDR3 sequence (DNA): TGTGCCAGCAGCCCAAATCGTCTAGCGGGAGGTGACTACGAGCAGTACTTC.

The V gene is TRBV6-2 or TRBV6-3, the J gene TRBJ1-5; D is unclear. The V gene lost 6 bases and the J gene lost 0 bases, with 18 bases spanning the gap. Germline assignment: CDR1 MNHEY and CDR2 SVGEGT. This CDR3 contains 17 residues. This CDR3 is CASSNNQAVNSNQPQHF. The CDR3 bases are TGTGCCAGCAGCAACAACCAGGCAGTCAATAGCAATCAGCCCCAGCATTTT.

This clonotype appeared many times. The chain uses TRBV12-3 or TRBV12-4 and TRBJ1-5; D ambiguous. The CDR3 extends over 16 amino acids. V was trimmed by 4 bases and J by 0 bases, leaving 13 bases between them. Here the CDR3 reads CASSSHGRPSNQPQHF. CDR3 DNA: TGTGCCAGCAGTTCCCATGGACGTCCTAGCAATCAGCCCCAGCATTTT.

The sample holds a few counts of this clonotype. CDR3 protein: CASSFGQSDTGYTF. In DNA, the CDR3 is TGTGCCAGCAGCTTCGGTCAGTCTGATACGGGCTACACCTTC. The chain joins TRBV5-6 to TRBJ1-2, with D unclear. The ends were cut back, 2 bases at V and 8 bases at J, with 16 bases in the middle. This CDR3 is built from 14 residues. Germline V gene lookup returns CDR1 SGHDT and CDR2 YYEEEE.

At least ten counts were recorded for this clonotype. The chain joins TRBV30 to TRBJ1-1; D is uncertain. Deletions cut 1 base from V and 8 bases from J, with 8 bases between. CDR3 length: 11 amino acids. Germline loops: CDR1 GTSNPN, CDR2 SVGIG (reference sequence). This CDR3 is CAWSGGEEAFF. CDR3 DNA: TGTGCCTGGAGTGGGGGTGAAGAAGCTTTCTTT.

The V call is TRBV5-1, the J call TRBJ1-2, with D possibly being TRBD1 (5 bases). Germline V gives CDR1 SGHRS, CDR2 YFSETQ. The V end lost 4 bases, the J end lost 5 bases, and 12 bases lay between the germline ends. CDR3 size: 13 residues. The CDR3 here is CASSLDSYYGYTF. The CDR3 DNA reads TGCGCCAGCAGCCTAGACAGTTATTATGGCTACACCTTC.

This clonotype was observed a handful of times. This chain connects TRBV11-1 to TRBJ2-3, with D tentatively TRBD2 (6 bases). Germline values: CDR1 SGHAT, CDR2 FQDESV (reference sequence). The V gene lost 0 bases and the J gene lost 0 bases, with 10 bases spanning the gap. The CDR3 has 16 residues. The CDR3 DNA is TGTGCCAGCAGCTTAGCGTCTCGGGGGAGCACAGATACGCAGTATTTT. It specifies CASSLASRGSTDTQYF.

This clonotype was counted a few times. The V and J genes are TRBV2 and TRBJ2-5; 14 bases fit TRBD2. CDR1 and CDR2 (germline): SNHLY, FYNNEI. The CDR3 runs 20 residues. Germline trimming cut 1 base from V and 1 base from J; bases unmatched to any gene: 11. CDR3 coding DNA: TGTGCCAGCAGTGAAGAGGCGCCAGGACTAGCGGGGGGAACCCAAGAGACCCAGTACTTC. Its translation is CASSEEAPGLAGGTQETQYF.

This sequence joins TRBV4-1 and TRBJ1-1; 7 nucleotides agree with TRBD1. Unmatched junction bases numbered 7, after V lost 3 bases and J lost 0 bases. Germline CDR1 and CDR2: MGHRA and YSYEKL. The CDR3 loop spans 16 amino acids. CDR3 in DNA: TGCGCCAGCAGCCACCTACAGGGGACAGTGAACACTGAAGCTTTCTTT. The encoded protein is CASSHLQGTVNTEAFF.

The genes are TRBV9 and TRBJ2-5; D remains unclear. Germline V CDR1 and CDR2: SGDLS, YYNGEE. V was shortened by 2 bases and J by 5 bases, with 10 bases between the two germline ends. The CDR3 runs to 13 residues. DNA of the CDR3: TGTGCCAGCAGCGTTTCCGGGTTGGAGACCCAGTACTTC. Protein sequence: CASSVSGLETQYF.

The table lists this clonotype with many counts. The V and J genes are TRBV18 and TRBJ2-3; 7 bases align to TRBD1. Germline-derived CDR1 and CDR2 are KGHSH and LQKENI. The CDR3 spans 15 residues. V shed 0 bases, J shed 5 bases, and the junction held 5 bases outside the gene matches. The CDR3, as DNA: TGTGCCAGCTCACCACCGGGACAGTCACAAGATACGCAGTATTTT. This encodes CASSPPGQSQDTQYF.